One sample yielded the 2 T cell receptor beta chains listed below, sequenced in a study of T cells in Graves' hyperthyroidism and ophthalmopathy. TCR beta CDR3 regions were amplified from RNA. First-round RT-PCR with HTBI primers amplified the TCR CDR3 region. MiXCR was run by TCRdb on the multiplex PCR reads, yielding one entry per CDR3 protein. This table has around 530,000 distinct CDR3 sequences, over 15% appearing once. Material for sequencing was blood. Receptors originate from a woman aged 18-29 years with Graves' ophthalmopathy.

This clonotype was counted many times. CDR3 sequence reads: CASSLRGRIDTQYF. CDR3 in DNA: TGTGCCAGCAGCTTAAGGGGGCGAATAGATACGCAGTATTTT. This rearrangement joins TRBV11-3 to TRBJ2-3, with 7 bases aligning to TRBD1. CDR1 and CDR2 (germline): SGHNT, YENEEA. The length of the CDR3 is 14 residues. The ends lost 2 bases at V and 5 bases at J; junction bases unmatched: 4.

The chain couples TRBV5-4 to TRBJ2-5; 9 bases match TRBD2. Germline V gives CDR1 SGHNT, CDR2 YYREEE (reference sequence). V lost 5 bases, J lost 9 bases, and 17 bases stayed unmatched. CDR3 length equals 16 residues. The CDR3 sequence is CASRLTSGGHQGAQYF. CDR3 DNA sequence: TGTGCCAGCAGACTGACTAGCGGAGGCCACCAGGGGGCCCAGTACTTC.